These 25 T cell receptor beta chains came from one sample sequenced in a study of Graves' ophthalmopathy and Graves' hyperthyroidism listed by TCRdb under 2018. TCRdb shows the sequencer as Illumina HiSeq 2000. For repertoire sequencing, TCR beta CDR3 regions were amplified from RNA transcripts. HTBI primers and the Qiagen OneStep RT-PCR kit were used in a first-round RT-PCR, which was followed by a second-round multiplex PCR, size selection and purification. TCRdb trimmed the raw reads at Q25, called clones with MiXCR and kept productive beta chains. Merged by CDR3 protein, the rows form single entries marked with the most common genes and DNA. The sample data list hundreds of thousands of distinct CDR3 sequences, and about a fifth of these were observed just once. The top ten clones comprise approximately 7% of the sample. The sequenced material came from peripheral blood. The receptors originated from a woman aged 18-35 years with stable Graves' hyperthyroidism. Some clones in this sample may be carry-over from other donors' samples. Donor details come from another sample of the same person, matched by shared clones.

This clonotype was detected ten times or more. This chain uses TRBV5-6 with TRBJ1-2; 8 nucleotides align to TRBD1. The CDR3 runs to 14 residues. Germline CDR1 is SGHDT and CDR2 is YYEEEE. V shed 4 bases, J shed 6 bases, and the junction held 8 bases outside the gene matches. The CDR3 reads CASSTLRTGNGYTF. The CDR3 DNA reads TGTGCCAGCAGCACGCTGCGGACAGGGAATGGCTACACCTTC.

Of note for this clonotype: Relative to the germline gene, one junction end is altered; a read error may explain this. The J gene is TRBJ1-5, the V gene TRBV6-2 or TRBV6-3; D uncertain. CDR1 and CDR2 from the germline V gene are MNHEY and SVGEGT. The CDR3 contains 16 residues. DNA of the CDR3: TGTGCCAGCAGTTATCGACGGTCCTATAGCTATCAGCCTCAGCATTTT. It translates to CASSYRRSYSYQPQHF.

CDR3 in amino acids: CSVEGGGGTQYF. As DNA, the CDR3 is TGCAGCGTTGAGGGTGGAGGGGGGACCCAGTACTTC. V is TRBV29-1 and J is TRBJ2-5; D is possibly TRBD1 or TRBD2 (6 bases each). V was shortened by 3 bases and J by 7 bases, with 12 bases between the two germline ends. Germline assignment: CDR1 SQVTM and CDR2 ANQGSEA. The CDR3 covers 12 residues.

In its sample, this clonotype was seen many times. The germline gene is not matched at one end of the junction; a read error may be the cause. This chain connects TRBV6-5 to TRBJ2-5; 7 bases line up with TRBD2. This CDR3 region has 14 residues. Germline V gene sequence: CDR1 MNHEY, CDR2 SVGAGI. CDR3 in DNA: TGTGCCAGCAGTTACGGGGAGGGTTTGGAGACCCAATACTTC. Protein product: CASSYGEGLETQYF.

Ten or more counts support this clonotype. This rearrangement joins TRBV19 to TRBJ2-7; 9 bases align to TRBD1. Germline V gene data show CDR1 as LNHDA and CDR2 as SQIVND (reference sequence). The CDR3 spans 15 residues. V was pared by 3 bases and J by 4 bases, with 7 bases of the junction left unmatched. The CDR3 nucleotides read TGTGCCAGTAGTATTGCTCTGGGACAGGGATACGAGCAGTACTTC. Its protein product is CASSIALGQGYEQYF.

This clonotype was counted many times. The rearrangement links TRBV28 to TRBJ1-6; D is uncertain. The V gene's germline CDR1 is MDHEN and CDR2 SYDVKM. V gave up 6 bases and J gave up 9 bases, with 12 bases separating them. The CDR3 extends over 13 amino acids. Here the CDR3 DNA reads TGTGCCAGCAGGAAGGGTTGGGGTTCACCCCTCCACTTT. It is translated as CASRKGWGSPLHF.

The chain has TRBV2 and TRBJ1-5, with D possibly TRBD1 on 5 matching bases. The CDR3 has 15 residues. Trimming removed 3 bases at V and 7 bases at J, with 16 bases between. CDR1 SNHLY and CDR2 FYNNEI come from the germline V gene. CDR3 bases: TGTGCCAGCAGTGACACCTCAGGGCCATTACAGCCCCAGCATTTT. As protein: CASSDTSGPLQPQHF.

CDR3 nucleotides: TGTGCCAGCAGCAGAACGGCAGACTATGGCTACACCTTC. Its translation: CASSRTADYGYTF. The V call is TRBV9, the J call TRBJ1-2; no clear D gene. V was shortened by 4 bases and J by 3 bases, with 10 bases between the two germline ends. Germline V gives CDR1 SGDLS, CDR2 YYNGEE. This CDR3 contains 13 residues.

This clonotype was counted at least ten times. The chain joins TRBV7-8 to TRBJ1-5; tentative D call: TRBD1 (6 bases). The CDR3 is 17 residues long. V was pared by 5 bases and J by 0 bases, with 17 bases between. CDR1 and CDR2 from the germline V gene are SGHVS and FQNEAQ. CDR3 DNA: TGTGCCAGCAGCATGCAGACAGGCGGGTATAGCAATCAGCCCCAGCATTTT. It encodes CASSMQTGGYSNQPQHF. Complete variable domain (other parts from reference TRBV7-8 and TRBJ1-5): GAGVSQSPRYKVAKRGQDVALRCDPISGHVSLFWYQQALGQGPEFLTYFQNEAQLDKSGLPSDRFFAERPEGSVSTLKIQRTQQEDSAVYLCASSMQTGGYSNQPQHFGDGTRLSIL.

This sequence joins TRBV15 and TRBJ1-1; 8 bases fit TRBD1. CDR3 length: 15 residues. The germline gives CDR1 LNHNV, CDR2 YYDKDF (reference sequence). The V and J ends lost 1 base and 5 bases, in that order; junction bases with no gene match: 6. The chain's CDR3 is CATSRATGAETEAFF. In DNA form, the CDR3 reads TGTGCCACCAGCAGAGCGACAGGGGCGGAAACTGAAGCTTTCTTT. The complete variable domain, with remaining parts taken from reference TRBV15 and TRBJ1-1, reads DAMVIQNPRYQVTQFGKPVTLSCSQTLNHNVMYWYQQKSSQAPKLLFHYYDKDFNNEADTPDNFQSRRPNTSFCFLDIRSPGLGDTAMYLCATSRATGAETEAFFGQGTRLTVV.

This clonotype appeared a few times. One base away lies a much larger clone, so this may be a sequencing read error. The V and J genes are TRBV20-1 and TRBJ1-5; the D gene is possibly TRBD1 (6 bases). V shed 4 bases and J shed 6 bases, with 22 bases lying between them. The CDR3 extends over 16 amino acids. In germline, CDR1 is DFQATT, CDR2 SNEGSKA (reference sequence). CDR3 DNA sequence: TGCAGTGCTATAGATAGATCGGACAGCTGGGGTCAGCCCCAGCATTTT. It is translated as CSAIDRSDSWGQPQHF.

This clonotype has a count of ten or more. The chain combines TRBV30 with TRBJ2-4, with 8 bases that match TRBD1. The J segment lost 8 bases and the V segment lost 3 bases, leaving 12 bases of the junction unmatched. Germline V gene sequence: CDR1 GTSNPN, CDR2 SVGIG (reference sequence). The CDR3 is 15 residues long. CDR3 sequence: CAWSLTGELADIQYF. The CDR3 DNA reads TGTGCCTGGAGCCTGACAGGGGAGCTGGCGGACATTCAGTACTTC.

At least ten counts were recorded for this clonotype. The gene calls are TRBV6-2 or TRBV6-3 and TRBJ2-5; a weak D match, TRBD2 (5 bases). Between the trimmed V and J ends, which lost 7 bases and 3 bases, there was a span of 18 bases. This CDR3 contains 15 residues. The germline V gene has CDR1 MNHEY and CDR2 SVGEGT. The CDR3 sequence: CASNTILRVEETQYF. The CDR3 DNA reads TGTGCCAGCAACACCATATTGAGGGTGGAAGAGACCCAGTACTTC.

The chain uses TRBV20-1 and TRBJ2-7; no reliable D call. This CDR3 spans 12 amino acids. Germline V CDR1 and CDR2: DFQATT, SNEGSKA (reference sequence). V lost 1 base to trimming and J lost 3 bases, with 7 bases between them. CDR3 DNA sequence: TGCAGTGCTAGAGCCCCGAACTACGAGCAGTACTTC. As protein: CSARAPNYEQYF.

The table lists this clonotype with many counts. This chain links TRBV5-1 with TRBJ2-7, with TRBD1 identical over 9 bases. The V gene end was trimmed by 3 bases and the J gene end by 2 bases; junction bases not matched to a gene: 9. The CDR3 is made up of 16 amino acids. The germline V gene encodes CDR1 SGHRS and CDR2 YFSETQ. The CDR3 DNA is TGCGCCAGCAGCTCTAACTCCGGGACAGGGCCCTACGAGCAGTACTTC. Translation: CASSSNSGTGPYEQYF.

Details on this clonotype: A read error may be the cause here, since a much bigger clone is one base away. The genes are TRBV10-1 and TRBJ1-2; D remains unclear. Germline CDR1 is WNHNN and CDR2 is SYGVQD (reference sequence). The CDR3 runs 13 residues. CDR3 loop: CASSETGSYGYSF. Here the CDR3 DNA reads TGCGCCAGCAGTGAGACGGGAAGCTATGGCTACAGCTTC.

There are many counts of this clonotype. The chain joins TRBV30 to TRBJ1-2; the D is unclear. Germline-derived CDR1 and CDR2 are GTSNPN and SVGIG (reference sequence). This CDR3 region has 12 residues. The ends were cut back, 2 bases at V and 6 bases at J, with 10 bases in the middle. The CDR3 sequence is CAWSKGWDGYTF. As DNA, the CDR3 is TGTGCCTGGAGTAAGGGTTGGGATGGCTACACCTTC.

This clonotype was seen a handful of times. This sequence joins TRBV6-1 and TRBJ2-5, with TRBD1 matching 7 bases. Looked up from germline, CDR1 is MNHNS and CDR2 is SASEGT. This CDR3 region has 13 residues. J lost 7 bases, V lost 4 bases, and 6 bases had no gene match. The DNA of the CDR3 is TGTGCCAGCAGTGCGACAGGGTGGGGGACCCAGTACTTC. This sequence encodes CASSATGWGTQYF.

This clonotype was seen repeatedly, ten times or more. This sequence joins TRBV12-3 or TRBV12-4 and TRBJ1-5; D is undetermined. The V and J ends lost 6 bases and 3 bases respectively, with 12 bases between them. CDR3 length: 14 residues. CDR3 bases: TGTGCCAGCAGAGAGGGAATCGACAATCAGCCCCAGCATTTT. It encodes CASREGIDNQPQHF.

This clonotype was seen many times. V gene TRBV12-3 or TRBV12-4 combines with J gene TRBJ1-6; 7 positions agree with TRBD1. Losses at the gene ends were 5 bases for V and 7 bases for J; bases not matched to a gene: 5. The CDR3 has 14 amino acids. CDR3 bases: TGTGCCAGCAGTCCCGGACAGGTCAATTCACCCCTCCACTTT. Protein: CASSPGQVNSPLHF.

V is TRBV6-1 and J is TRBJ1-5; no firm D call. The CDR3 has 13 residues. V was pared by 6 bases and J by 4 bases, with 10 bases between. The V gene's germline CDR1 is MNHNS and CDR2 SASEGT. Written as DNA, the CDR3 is TGTGCCAGCAGACAAGCCTTAAATCAGCCCCAGCATTTT. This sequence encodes CASRQALNQPQHF.

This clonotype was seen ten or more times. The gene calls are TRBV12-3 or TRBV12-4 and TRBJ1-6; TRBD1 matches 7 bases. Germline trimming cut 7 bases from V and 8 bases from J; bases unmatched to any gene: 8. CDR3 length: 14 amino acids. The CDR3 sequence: CASIKDRVDSPLHF. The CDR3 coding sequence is TGTGCCAGCATCAAAGACAGGGTTGATTCACCCCTCCACTTT.

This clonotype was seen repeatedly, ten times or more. The CDR3 nucleotides read TGTGCCAGCAGACCCCCGGGACGAGGACTTCAGCCCCAGCATTTT. Protein: CASRPPGRGLQPQHF. This chain links TRBV28 with TRBJ1-5, with a possible D match to TRBD1 (5 bases). The CDR3 totals 15 residues. Germline assignment: CDR1 MDHEN and CDR2 SYDVKM. Trimming left V 6 bases short and J 6 bases short, with 18 bases between.

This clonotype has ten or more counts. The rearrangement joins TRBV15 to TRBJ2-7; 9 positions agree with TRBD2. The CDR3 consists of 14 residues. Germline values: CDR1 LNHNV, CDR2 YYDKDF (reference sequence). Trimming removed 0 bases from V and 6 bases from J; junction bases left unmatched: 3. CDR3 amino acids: CATSRESSGGEQYF. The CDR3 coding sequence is TGTGCCACCAGCAGAGAGAGTAGCGGGGGCGAGCAGTACTTC.

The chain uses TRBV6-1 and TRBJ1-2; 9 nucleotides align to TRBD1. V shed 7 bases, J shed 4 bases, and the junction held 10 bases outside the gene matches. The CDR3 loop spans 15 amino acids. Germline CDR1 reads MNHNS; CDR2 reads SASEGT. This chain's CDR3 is CASIDRRQGGYGYTF. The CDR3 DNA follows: TGTGCCAGCATTGACCGGAGACAGGGGGGCTATGGCTACACCTTC.